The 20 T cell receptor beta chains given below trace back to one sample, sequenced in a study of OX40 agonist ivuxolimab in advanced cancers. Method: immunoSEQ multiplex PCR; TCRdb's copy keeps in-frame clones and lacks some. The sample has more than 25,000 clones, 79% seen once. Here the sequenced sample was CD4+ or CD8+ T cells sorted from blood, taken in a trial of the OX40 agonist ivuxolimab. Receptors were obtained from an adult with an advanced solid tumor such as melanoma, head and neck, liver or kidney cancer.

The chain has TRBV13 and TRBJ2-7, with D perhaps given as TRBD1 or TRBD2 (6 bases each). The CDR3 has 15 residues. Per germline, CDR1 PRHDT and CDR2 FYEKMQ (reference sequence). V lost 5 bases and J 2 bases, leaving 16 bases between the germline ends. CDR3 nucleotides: TGTGCCAGCAGCCCAAGGGGGACGGGGGCCTACGAGCAGTACTTC. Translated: CASSPRGTGAYEQYF.

The CDR3: CASSLLAGSYNEQFF. The CDR3 bases are TGTGCCAGCAGCTTGTTAGCGGGATCCTACAATGAGCAGTTCTTC. The chain joins TRBV11-2 to TRBJ2-1; TRBD2 matches 8 bases. CDR1 SGHAT and CDR2 FQNNGV come from the germline V gene. The V gene end was trimmed by 3 bases and the J gene end by 1 base; junction bases not matched to a gene: 2. There are 15 residues in the CDR3.

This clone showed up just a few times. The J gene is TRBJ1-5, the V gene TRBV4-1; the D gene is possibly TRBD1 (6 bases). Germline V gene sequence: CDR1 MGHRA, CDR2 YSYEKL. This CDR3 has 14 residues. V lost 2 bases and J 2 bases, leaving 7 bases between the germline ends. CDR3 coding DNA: TGCGCCAGCAGCCAAAACAGGGGCAATCAGCCCCAGCATTTT. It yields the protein CASSQNRGNQPQHF.

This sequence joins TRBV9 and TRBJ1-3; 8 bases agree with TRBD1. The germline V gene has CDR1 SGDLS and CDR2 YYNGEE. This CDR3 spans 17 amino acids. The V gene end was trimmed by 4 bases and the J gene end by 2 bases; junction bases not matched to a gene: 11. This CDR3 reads CASSITGTGRTGNTIYF. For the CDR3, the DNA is TGTGCCAGCAGCATAACCGGGACAGGAAGGACTGGAAACACCATATATTTT.

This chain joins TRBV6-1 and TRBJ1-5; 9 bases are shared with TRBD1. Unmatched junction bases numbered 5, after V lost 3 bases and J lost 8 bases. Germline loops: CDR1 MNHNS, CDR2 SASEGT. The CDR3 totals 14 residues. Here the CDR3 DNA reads TGTGCCAGCAGTGACCGGGACAGGGTAAAGCCCCAGCATTTT. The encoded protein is CASSDRDRVKPQHF.

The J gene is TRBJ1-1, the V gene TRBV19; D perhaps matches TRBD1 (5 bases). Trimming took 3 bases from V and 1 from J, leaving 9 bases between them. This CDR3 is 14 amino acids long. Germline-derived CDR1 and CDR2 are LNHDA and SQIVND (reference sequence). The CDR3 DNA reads TGTGCCAGTAGTATTTGGGGGGAGAACACTGAAGCTTTCTTT. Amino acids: CASSIWGENTEAFF.

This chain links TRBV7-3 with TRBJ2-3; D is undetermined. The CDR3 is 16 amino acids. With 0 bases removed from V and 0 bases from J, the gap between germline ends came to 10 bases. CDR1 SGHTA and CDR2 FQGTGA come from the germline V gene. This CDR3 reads CASSLTFVPSTDTQYF. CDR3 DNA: TGTGCCAGCAGCTTAACGTTCGTGCCTAGCACAGATACGCAGTATTTT.

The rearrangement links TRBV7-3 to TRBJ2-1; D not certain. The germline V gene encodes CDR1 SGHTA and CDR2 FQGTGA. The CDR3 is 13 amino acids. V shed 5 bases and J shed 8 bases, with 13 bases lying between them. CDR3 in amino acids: CASSQDGFYEQFF. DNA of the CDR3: TGTGCCAGCAGCCAGGACGGGTTCTATGAGCAGTTCTTC.

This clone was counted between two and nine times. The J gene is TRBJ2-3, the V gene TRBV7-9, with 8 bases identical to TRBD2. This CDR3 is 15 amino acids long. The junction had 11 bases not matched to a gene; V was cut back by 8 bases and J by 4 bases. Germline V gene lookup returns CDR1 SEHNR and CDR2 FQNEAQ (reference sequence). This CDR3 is CASGGGQGAPDTQYF. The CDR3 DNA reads TGTGCCAGCGGCGGGGGGCAGGGAGCCCCAGATACGCAGTATTTT.

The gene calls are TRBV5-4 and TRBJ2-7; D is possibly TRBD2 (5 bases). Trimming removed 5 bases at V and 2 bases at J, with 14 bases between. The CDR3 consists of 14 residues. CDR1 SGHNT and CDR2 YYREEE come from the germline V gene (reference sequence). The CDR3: CASRDRSGTYEQYF. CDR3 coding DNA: TGTGCCAGCAGGGACCGGAGCGGCACCTACGAGCAGTACTTC.

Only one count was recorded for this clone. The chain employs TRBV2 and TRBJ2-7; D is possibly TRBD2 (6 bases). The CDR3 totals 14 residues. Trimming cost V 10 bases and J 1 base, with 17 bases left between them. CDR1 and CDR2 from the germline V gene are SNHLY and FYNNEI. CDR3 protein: CANRDGRTSYEQYF. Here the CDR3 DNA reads TGTGCCAACCGGGACGGGAGAACTTCCTACGAGCAGTACTTC. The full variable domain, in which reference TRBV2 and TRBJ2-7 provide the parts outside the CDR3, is EPEVTQTPSHQVTQMGQEVILRCVPISNHLYFYWYRQILGQKVEFLVSFYNNEISEKSEIFDDQFSVERPDGSNFTLKIRSTKLEDSAMYFCANRDGRTSYEQYFGPGTRLTVT.

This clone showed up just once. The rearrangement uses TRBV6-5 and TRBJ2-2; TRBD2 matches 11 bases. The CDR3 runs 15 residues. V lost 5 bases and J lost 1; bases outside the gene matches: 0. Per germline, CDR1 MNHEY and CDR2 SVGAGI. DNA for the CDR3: TGTGCCAGCAGTCTAGCGGGAGGGAACACCGGGGAGCTGTTTTTT. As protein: CASSLAGGNTGELFF.

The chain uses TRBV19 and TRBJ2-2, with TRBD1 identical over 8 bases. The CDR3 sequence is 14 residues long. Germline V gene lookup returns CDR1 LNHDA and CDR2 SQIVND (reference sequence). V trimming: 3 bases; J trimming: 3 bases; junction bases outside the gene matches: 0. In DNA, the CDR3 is TGTGCCAGTAGTATGACAGGGGACACCGGGGAGCTGTTTTTT. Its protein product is CASSMTGDTGELFF.

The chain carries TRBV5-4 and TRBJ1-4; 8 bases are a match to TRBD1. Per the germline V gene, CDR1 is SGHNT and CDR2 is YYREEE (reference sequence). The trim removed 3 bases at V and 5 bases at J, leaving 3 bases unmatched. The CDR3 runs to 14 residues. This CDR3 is CASSSRTGNEKLFF. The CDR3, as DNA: TGTGCCAGCAGCTCGCGGACAGGGAATGAAAAACTGTTTTTT.

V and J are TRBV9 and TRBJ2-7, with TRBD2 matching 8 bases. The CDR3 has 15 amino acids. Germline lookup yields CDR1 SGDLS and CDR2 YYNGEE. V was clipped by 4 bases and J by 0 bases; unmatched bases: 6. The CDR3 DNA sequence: TGTGCCAGCAGCCCCCAGAGCGGGAGCTCCTACGAGCAGTACTTC. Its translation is CASSPQSGSSYEQYF.

DNA of the CDR3: TGTGCCATCAGTGTCAGGGATGTCCCTCCAGACACTGAAGCTTTCTTT. This gives the protein CAISVRDVPPDTEAFF. This chain joins TRBV10-3 and TRBJ1-1, with D maybe TRBD1 (5 bases). V lost 4 bases and J lost 3, with 18 bases in between. Germline V gene sequence: CDR1 ENHRY, CDR2 SYGVKD. The CDR3 extends over 16 amino acids.

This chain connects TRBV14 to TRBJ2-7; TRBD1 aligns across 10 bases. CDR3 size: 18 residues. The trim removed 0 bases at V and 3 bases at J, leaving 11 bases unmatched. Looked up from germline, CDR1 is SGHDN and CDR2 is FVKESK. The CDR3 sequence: CASSQEVPRDRGGYEQYF. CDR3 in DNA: TGTGCCAGCAGCCAAGAGGTTCCCCGGGACAGGGGAGGCTACGAGCAGTACTTC.

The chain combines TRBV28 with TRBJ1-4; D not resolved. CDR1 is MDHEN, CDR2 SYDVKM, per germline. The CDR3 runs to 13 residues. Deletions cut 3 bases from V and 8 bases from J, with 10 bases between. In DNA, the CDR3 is TGTGCCAGCAGTTTCGGGGTACGGGAAAAACTGTTTTTT. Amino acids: CASSFGVREKLFF.

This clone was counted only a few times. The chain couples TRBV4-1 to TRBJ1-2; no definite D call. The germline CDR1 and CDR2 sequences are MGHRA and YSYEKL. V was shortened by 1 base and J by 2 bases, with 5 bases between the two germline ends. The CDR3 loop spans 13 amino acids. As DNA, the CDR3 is TGCGCCAGCAGCCAAGTCGGAAACTATGGCTACACCTTC. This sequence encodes CASSQVGNYGYTF.

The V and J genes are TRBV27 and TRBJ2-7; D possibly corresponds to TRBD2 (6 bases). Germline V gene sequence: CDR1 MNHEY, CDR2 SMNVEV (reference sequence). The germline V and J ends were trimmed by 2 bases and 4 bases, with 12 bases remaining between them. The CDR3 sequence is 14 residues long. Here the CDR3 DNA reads TGTGCCAGCAGTTTACTTGGGGCGGGGTACGAGCAGTACTTC. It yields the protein CASSLLGAGYEQYF.